Listed below are T cell receptor beta chains from one sample, sequenced in a study of shared clonotypes between healthy human individuals. Libraries were prepared by immunoSEQ multiplex PCR; TCRdb keeps only in-frame clonotypes and omits some of them. Counted here are about 2.1 million clones, 93% occurring once; the ten biggest clones make up around 1.8%. The source material was naive CD8+ T cells from PBMCs. These receptors came from a man younger than 35 in good health. Some clones in this sample may be carry-over from other donors' samples. CDR3s include the opening cysteine and the closing phenylalanine or tryptophan. D genes are given only for firm matches. Only some rows state a clone size, as once, few, many or a class for expanded clones.

NA	NA	TRBV9	TRBJ1-3	TGTGCCAGCAGCGTAGGGTTAAACACCATATATTTT	CASSVGLNTIYF
NA	NA	TRBV7-9	TRBJ2-4	TGTGCCAGCAGCTTAGCGTTAGGAAACATTCAGTACTTC	CASSLALGNIQYF
NA	NA	TRBV19	TRBJ1-1	TGTGCCAGTAGTTATGGCGGGGGCACTGAAGCTTTCTTT	CASSYGGGTEAFF
TRBD2	NA	TRBV5-4	TRBJ2-2	TGTGCCAGCAGATCGCCGGGACTAGCCCCCGGGGAGCTGTTTTTT	CASRSPGLAPGELFF
TRBD1	NA	TRBV5-6	TRBJ2-5	TGTGCCAGCAGATCCGGGACAGGGGTTCAAGAGACCCAGTACTTC	CASRSGTGVQETQYF
TRBD2	NA	TRBV6-5	TRBJ2-1	TGTGCCAGCAGTCAGGCTAGCGGCAATGAGCAGTTCTTC	CASSQASGNEQFF
NA	NA	TRBV30	TRBJ2-7	TGTGCCTGGAGTGTTCACCCTACATTCGGTACCGAGCAGTACTTC	CAWSVHPTFGTEQYF
TRBD1	NA	TRBV29-1	TRBJ2-5	TGCAGCGCCGGGGACAGCTCCGGTAAAGAGACCCAGTACTTC	CSAGDSSGKETQYF
NA	NA	TRBV2	TRBJ1-2	TGTGCCAGCAGGGACCCGGGCCAGACGGCGGTTGGCTACACCTTC	CASRDPGQTAVGYTF
NA	NA	TRBV18	TRBJ1-1	TGTGCCAGCTCTGCGGGGACAACGAACACTGAAGCTTTCTTT	CASSAGTTNTEAFF
NA	once	TRBV19	TRBJ1-5	TGTGCCAGTACCATTCAGTCTGGGATCAGACAGCCCCAGCATTTT	CASTIQSGIRQPQHF
NA	NA	TRBV6-5	TRBJ1-1	TGTGCCAGCAGCATACATCCGAACACTGAAGCTTTCTTT	CASSIHPNTEAFF
TRBD1	NA	TRBV15	TRBJ2-3	TGTGCCACTACAGGGGAAAGCACAGATACGCAGTATTTT	CATTGESTDTQYF
NA	few	TRBV7-9	TRBJ1-1	TGTGCCAGCAGCTTAGGAAGGGATGAAGCTTTCTTT	CASSLGRDEAFF